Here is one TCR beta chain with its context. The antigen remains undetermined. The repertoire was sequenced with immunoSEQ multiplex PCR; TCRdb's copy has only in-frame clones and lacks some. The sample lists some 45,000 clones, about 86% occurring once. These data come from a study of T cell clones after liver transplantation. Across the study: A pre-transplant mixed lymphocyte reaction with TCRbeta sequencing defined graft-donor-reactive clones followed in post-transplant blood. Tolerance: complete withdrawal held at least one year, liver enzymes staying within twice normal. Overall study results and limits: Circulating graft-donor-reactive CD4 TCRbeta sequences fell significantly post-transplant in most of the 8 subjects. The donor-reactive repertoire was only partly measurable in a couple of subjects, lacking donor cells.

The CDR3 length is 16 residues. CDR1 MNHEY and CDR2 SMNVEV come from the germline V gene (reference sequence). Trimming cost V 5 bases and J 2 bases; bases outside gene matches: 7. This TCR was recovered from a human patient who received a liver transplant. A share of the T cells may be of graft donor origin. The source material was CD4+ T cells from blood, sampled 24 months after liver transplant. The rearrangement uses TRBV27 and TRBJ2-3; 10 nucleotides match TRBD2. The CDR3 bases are TGTGCCAGCAGTACTCTAGCGGGGGCCCTCACAGATACGCAGTATTTT. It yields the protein CASSTLAGALTDTQYF.